This T cell receptor beta chain was recorded in a study of T-cell memory formation after mild COVID-19. Study-level background: The two donors had largely donor-specific TCR clusters.

This clonotype has just a few counts. TCRdb re-called the 5' RACE reads through MiXCR, storing one row per CDR3 protein. The sample lists over 120,000 distinct CDR3 sequences, 19% seen once, with around 2.5% in the top ten. The CDR3 spans 13 residues. The V end lost 1 base, the J end lost 8 bases, and 12 bases lay between the germline ends. CDR1 and CDR2 from the germline V gene are SGHTA and FQGNSA. The source of this sequence is an adult woman who had mild COVID-19 (a few samples of this study predate the infection). Cell type and time point are not known. The V gene is TRBV7-2, the J gene TRBJ2-7, with TRBD2 as a possible D gene (6 bases). Material for sequencing was PBMCs or a T cell subset sorted from them (not recorded which). The CDR3 protein is CASSLGRLEQQYF. CDR3 DNA sequence: TGTGCCAGCAGCTTAGGAAGACTAGAACAGCAGTACTTC. Drawing the rest from reference TRBV7-2 and TRBJ2-7, the complete variable domain is GAGVSQSPSNKVTEKGKDVELRCDPISGHTALYWYRQSLGQGLEFLIYFQGNSAPDKSGLPSDRFSAERTGGSVSTLTIQRTQQEDSAVYLCASSLGRLEQQYFGPGTRLTVT.